The 4 T cell receptor beta chains in this list originate from one sample, sequenced in a study of OX40 agonist ivuxolimab in advanced cancers. Libraries were prepared by immunoSEQ multiplex PCR; TCRdb keeps only in-frame clonotypes and omits some of them. The sample yields 100,000 or so clones, more than 85% seen once. Source: CD4+ or CD8+ T cells sorted from blood, taken in a trial of the OX40 agonist ivuxolimab. These TCRs come from an adult with an advanced solid tumor such as melanoma, head and neck, liver or kidney cancer.

As for this clone: The sample contains more than one DNA sequence encoding this CDR3. The gene calls are TRBV15 and TRBJ2-5; D may be TRBD1 or TRBD2 (5 bases each). This CDR3 contains 15 residues. Germline V CDR1 and CDR2: LNHNV, YYDKDF (reference sequence). V gave up 3 bases and J gave up 3 bases, with 14 bases separating them. The CDR3 spells CATSSKPGPKETQYF. DNA for the CDR3: TGTGCCACCAGCAGTAAACCGGGGCCTAAAGAGACCCAGTACTTC.

The rearrangement links TRBV6-5 to TRBJ2-7; D call uncertain. This CDR3 contains 14 residues. V was cut by 0 bases and J by 4 bases, with 10 bases left in between. Germline V gene lookup returns CDR1 MNHEY and CDR2 SVGAGI. The CDR3 region is CASSYSMPAYEQYF. The CDR3 DNA is TGTGCCAGCAGTTACTCGATGCCAGCTTACGAGCAGTACTTC.

The chain combines TRBV29-1 with TRBJ2-5, with TRBD2 identical over 10 bases. Germline V gene lookup returns CDR1 SQVTM and CDR2 ANQGSEA. With V trimmed by 7 bases and J by 5 bases, 13 bases remained unmatched. CDR3 length equals 15 residues. As DNA, the CDR3 is TGCAGCGCCGACCCTTGGCTAGCGGGGGCGGAGACCCAGTACTTC. Translated: CSADPWLAGAETQYF.

The chain has TRBV5-1 and TRBJ2-5, with D unresolved. Trimming cost V 5 bases and J 4 bases, with 6 bases left between them. The CDR3 length is 11 residues. Germline CDR1 SGHRS, CDR2 YFSETQ. The CDR3 here is CASSTGETQYF. The CDR3 nucleotides read TGCGCCAGCAGTACCGGAGAGACCCAGTACTTC.